This entry features one T cell receptor beta chain sequence. Method: immunoSEQ multiplex PCR; TCRdb's copy keeps in-frame clones and lacks some. The sample contains 130,000 or so clones, around 92% of which appear only once. Germline V gives CDR1 MDHEN, CDR2 SYDVKM. V was pared by 2 bases and J by 7 bases, with 14 bases between. The CDR3 sequence is 14 residues long. This specimen belongs to a study of T cell responses to AZD1222 COVID-19 vaccine. The material was peripheral blood, obtained on day 0 of AZD1222 vaccination. The chain is built from TRBV28 and TRBJ1-1; a possible D gene is TRBD1 (5 bases). This sequence was found in an adult in good health. DNA for the CDR3: TGTGCCAGCAGTTTAAGGCGGGGGAAGGGTGAAGCTTTCTTT. This encodes CASSLRRGKGEAFF.